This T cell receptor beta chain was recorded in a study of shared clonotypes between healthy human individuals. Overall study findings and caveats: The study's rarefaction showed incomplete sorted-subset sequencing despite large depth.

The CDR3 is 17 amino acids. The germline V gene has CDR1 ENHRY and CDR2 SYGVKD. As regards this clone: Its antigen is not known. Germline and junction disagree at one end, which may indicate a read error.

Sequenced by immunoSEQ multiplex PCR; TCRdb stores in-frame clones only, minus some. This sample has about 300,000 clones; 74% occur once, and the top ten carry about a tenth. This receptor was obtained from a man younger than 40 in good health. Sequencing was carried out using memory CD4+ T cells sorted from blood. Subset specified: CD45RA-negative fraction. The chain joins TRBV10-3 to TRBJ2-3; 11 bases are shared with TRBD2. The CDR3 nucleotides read TGTGCCATGAGTGAAACCATAGCGGGAGGGCGTACAGATACGCAGTATTTT. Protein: CAMSETIAGGRTDTQYF.